The clone carrying this T cell receptor beta chain has at least ten counts. A universal primer site and UMIs were added as TCR cDNA was made by 5'RACE template switching. TCRdb re-derived calls from the 5' RACE reads in MiXCR, one entry per CDR3 protein. Seen here are roughly 56,000 distinct CDR3 sequences, about 5.6% observed once, and the top ten hold 30% to 35%. Germline V gene sequence: CDR1 SGHTA, CDR2 FQGTGA. V was shortened by 3 bases and J by 1 base, with 6 bases between the two germline ends. The CDR3 sequence is 13 residues long. This record belongs to a study of T cells after yellow fever vaccination.

This chain joins TRBV7-3 and TRBJ1-1; the D is unclear. The sequence was obtained from a man in his late teens or twenties who received the YFV17D yellow fever vaccine. The sequencing here drew on PBMCs, either bulk or a sorted T-cell subset (CD4+, CD8+, memory, or dextramer-sorted; not recorded which), taken on the day of the yellow fever booster vaccination. The CDR3 nucleotides read TGTGCCAGCAGCTTCGACAAGAACACTGAAGCTTTCTTT. Translated: CASSFDKNTEAFF.